The rows below give T cell receptor beta chains drawn from one sample of a study of shared clonotypes between healthy human individuals. Method: immunoSEQ multiplex PCR; TCRdb's copy keeps in-frame clones and lacks some. The sample consists of some 2.1 million clones, over 85% of them appearing once. The source material was naive CD8+ T cells sorted from blood. The origin of the receptors is a man between 18 and 35 years old in good health. Each CDR3 is given with its conserved first and last residue. D genes are given only for firm matches. Clone size is not always given. Where it is, it says once, few, many or a class for expanded clones.

D	V	size	J	DNA	CDR3
TRBD1	TRBV7-9	.	TRBJ1-2	TGTGCCAGCACCCCGGGGGACAGACCCGCCTTTCACTTC	CASTPGDRPAFHF
.	TRBV7-2	.	TRBJ2-7	TGTGCCAGCAGCTTAGGCGCAGGGCTCAACGAGCAGTACTTC	CASSLGAGLNEQYF
TRBD1	TRBV11-1	.	TRBJ2-1	TGTGCCAGCAGCCTGGGACAGGGCACTCTCCATGAGCAGTTCTTC	CASSLGQGTLHEQFF
.	TRBV10-3	.	TRBJ1-1	TGTGCCATCAGTGCAGGTGGGAGGAACACTGAAGCTTTCTTT	CAISAGGRNTEAFF
.	TRBV28	.	TRBJ2-7	TGTGCCACCAATAGGGGCTTTGACTCCTACGAGCAGTACTTC	CATNRGFDSYEQYF
.	TRBV5-1	.	TRBJ2-5	TGCGCCAGCAGACTTGACCCATTCCAAGAGACCCAGTACTTC	CASRLDPFQETQYF
.	TRBV4-3	.	TRBJ2-2	TGCGCCAGCAGCCAGGACTTGACAGGGACTTTGGCCAACACCGGGGAGCTGTTTTTT	CASSQDLTGTLANTGELFF
TRBD1	TRBV7-9	.	TRBJ1-6	TGTGCCAGCAGCATTGGGACAGGGCTTTCACCCCTCCACTTT	CASSIGTGLSPLHF
.	TRBV6-5	.	TRBJ2-5	TGTGCCAGCAGTTACGCCCCCCATGTGGAGACCCAGTACTTC	CASSYAPHVETQYF
.	TRBV28	once	TRBJ1-1	TGTGCCAGCAGATACCTACTTGGGGGGGACACTGAAGCTTTCTTT	CASRYLLGGDTEAFF
.	TRBV14	.	TRBJ1-1	TGTGCCAGCAGCCCCCCGGGGCTTCTGAACACTGAAGCTTTCTTT	CASSPPGLLNTEAFF
.	TRBV4-1	.	TRBJ1-2	TGCGCCAGCAGCCAAGATCAGAACGCAGGCCTGGTCGAGGGCTACACCTTC	CASSQDQNAGLVEGYTF
.	TRBV13	once	TRBJ2-3	TGTGCCAGCAGCTTAGGCCGGGGGGCTGGAAATACGCAGTATTTT	CASSLGRGAGNTQYF
.	TRBV29-1	once	TRBJ2-2	TGCAGCATTTTGACAGCGAACACCGGGGAGCTGTTTTTT	CSILTANTGELFF
TRBD2	TRBV10-2	.	TRBJ2-7	TGCGCCAGCGTCCCGGGACTAGCGGGAGGAAGGGACGAGCAGTACTTC	CASVPGLAGGRDEQYF
.	TRBV27	few	TRBJ2-5	TGTGCCAGCAGTTTCGGGATCCAAGAGACCCAGTACTTC	CASSFGIQETQYF
.	TRBV5-4	.	TRBJ2-7	TGTGCCAGCAGCCCCAGCGTTATGGATTCCTACGAGCAGTACTTC	CASSPSVMDSYEQYF
TRBD1	TRBV6-5	.	TRBJ2-2	TGTGCCAGCAGCTGGACAGGGGTGAACACCGGGGAGCTGTTTTTT	CASSWTGVNTGELFF
.	TRBV5-4	few	TRBJ2-2	TGTGCCAGCAAGAGTAGTCTGGGCACCGGGGAGCTGTTTTTT	CASKSSLGTGELFF
.	TRBV7-9	.	TRBJ2-1	TGTGCCAGCAGCCCCGCGGAGTCGAGCTCCTACAATGAGCAGTTCTTC	CASSPAESSSYNEQFF
.	TRBV11-3	.	TRBJ2-5	TGTGCCAGCAGCTTAGGGGTAAAAGAGACCCAGTACTTC	CASSLGVKETQYF
.	TRBV10-1	.	TRBJ2-7	TGCGCCAGCAGTGAGGGCCCAAACTACGAGCAGTACTTC	CASSEGPNYEQYF
.	TRBV6-1	.	TRBJ1-2	TGTGCCAGTTCGGACTCTCTGGCCCTCTATGGCTACACCTTC	CASSDSLALYGYTF
TRBD2	TRBV10-3	once	TRBJ2-5	TGTGCCATCAGAGGGACTAGCGTAGAGACCCAGTACTTC	CAIRGTSVETQYF
.	TRBV30	.	TRBJ1-1	TGTGCCTGGCAGTTGAACACTGAAGCTTTCTTT	CAWQLNTEAFF
.	TRBV2	.	TRBJ2-2	TGTGCCAGCAGTCCACCCACCGGGGAGCTGTTTTTT	CASSPPTGELFF
.	TRBV6-1	.	TRBJ2-3	TGTGCCAGCAGTTTCACCCCAGGAGATACGCAGTATTTT	CASSFTPGDTQYF
TRBD1	TRBV7-9	.	TRBJ2-7	TGTGCCAGCAGCCTCGGGACAGACTTCTCCTACGAGCAGTACTTC	CASSLGTDFSYEQYF
.	TRBV5-8	.	TRBJ1-1	TGTGCCAGCAGCTTCACTCTGAACACTGAAGCTTTCTTT	CASSFTLNTEAFF
.	TRBV19	.	TRBJ1-1	TGTGCCAGTAGTATAGGCTCAGGGATAATGAACACTGAAGCTTTCTTT	CASSIGSGIMNTEAFF
TRBD1	TRBV4-1	.	TRBJ1-2	TGCGCCAGCAGCCCAAGACAGGGAAACTATGGCTACACCTTC	CASSPRQGNYGYTF
.	TRBV11-2	.	TRBJ2-7	TGTGCCAGCAGCTTGGAGGGGGCTTCCTACGAGCAGTACTTC	CASSLEGASYEQYF
TRBD2	TRBV7-9	.	TRBJ2-3	TGTGCCAGCAGCTTACTGATAGCGGGAGATTCAGATACGCAGTATTTT	CASSLLIAGDSDTQYF
.	TRBV10-3	.	TRBJ2-5	TGTGCCATCAGTGACAAGGAAGGAGTGGGGGAGACCCAGTACTTC	CAISDKEGVGETQYF
TRBD1	TRBV13	.	TRBJ2-7	TGTGCCAGCAGCTTAACTCCAGGACAGGGAAGGATCGAGCAGTACTTC	CASSLTPGQGRIEQYF
.	TRBV6-1	once	TRBJ1-6	TGTGCCAGCAGTGAACAGGGCACTTATTCACCCCTCCACTTT	CASSEQGTYSPLHF
TRBD2	TRBV4-1	.	TRBJ2-7	TGCGCCAGCAGCCACCGACTAGCGGGAGTTTACGAGCAGTACTTC	CASSHRLAGVYEQYF
.	TRBV6-5	once	TRBJ1-5	TGTGCCAGCAGTTACGTTCGGCAGGGGCATCAGCCCCAGCATTTT	CASSYVRQGHQPQHF
TRBD2	TRBV27	once	TRBJ2-2	TGTGCCAGCAGTTTAAGCTGGCTAGCGGCGAACACCGGGGAGCTGTTTTTT	CASSLSWLAANTGELFF
.	TRBV5-5	.	TRBJ1-6	TGTGCCAGCAGCTGGCCCTCGGGGAACGGGTCACCCCTCCACTTT	CASSWPSGNGSPLHF
TRBD1	TRBV11-3	.	TRBJ1-5	TGTGCCAGCAGCTTAGTCCGAGGACAGGGGTTTGATCAGCCCCAGCATTTT	CASSLVRGQGFDQPQHF
.	TRBV21-1	once	TRBJ2-7	TGTGCCAGCAGCAACGGACCCTCCGGGACCCCGCTCAATTACGAGCAGTACTTC	CASSNGPSGTPLNYEQYF
.	TRBV5-1	.	TRBJ2-1	TGCGCCAGCAGCTTCGACGGGACCTCCTACAATGAGCAGTTCTTC	CASSFDGTSYNEQFF
.	TRBV4-1	.	TRBJ2-2	TGCGCCAGCAGCCAAGATCGAGGCTTCGGGGAGCTGTTTTTT	CASSQDRGFGELFF
.	TRBV19	.	TRBJ2-7	TGTGCCAGTAGTATAGGCCTCAACTACGAGCAGTACTTC	CASSIGLNYEQYF
.	TRBV19	.	TRBJ1-6	TGTGCCAGTAGACATAAGGAAGGGGCGAATTCACCCCTCCACTTT	CASRHKEGANSPLHF